This T cell receptor beta chain was captured in a study of blood T cell repertoires in COVID-19. Looking at the study overall: Collection of acute and convalescent COVID-19 samples took place in the United States, Italy and Spain.

Cohorts were assigned according to the clinical history that participants reported. Recovered status applied to Cohort 3 donors who had two consecutive negative PCRs. It also applied to those with clearance or with symptom resolution. In the original workflow: Researchers report that nucleated cell counts were estimated from reference gene primer amplification. This table comes from immunoSEQ multiplex PCR, and its TCRdb copy is limited to in-frame clones, with some not included. V, J and clone size reflect that table, while D and trimming were determined from the DNA. The sample holds about 160,000 clones, 80% seen once. The germline CDR1 and CDR2 sequences are LNHDA and SQIVND (reference sequence). V lost 7 bases to trimming and J lost 6 bases, with 13 bases between them. CDR3 length equals 13 residues.

This chain links TRBV19 with TRBJ1-5, with no clear D. The origin of this receptor is an older woman who had recovered from COVID-19. Sequenced sample: PBMCs or T cells enriched from blood (not recorded which). The CDR3 DNA is TGTGCCAGTATGGCGATAGAGGGTCAGCCCCAGCATTTT. It codes for CASMAIEGQPQHF.